This TCR beta chain was sequenced during a study of radiotherapy plus CTLA-4 blockade in lung cancer. Study results and limitations: Blood TCR clones of tumor origin expanded after radiotherapy plus ipilimumab.

Repertoires were generated with immunoSEQ multiplex PCR, while TCRdb's copy carries only in-frame clones and drops some. The sample consists of 25,000 to 35,000 clones, roughly 83% of them appearing once. In regard to this clone: Its antigen is still unknown.

The material sequenced was peripheral blood, taken from a patient treated with radiotherapy plus ipilimumab. The source of this sequence is a human donor with non-small cell lung cancer that progressed on radiotherapy plus ipilimumab.

The DNA of the CDR3 is TGTGCCAGCACCTGGGGGGCTAACTATGGCTACACCTTC. Translation gives CASTWGANYGYTF. This rearrangement joins TRBV7-2 to TRBJ1-2; a weak D match, TRBD1 (5 bases). CDR3 length: 13 amino acids. V dropped 7 bases and J dropped 0 bases, with 9 bases sitting between them. CDR1 and CDR2 (germline): SGHTA, FQGNSA. The full variable domain, completed using reference TRBV7-2 and TRBJ1-2, is GAGVSQSPSNKVTEKGKDVELRCDPISGHTALYWYRQSLGQGLEFLIYFQGNSAPDKSGLPSDRFSAERTGGSVSTLTIQRTQQEDSAVYLCASTWGANYGYTFGSGTRLTVV.